The clone carrying this T cell receptor (beta chain) was recorded once. The sample belongs to a study of CD8 T cells in Susac syndrome. The authors sequenced TCR beta from blood CD8+ and CD4+ T cells. Reverse transcription of 0.5 to 1 ug RNA was performed with random hexamers. TCRdb analysed the immunoSEQ multiplex PCR reads with MiXCR anew, one entry per CDR3 protein. The sample yields 200,000 to 250,000 distinct CDR3 sequences, approximately 95% seen once. V shed 4 bases and J 3 bases; nucleotides not matched to a gene: 4. The germline CDR1 and CDR2 sequences are DFQATT and SNEGSKA (reference sequence). This CDR3 has 13 residues.

The material sequenced was CD4+ T cells from PBMCs. This clonotype was sampled from a human donor with multiple sclerosis. The chain has TRBV20-1 and TRBJ2-7; 9 nucleotides match TRBD1. The DNA for the CDR3 is TGCAGTGCTACTCCGGGACAGGGCTACGAGCAGTACTTC. This translates into CSATPGQGYEQYF.